Shown below are 7 T cell receptor beta chains from a single sample sequenced in a study of cytomegalovirus exposure and HLA in healthy donors. 60 Vbeta and 13 Jbeta primers were used in PCR. This table comes from immunoSEQ multiplex PCR, and its TCRdb copy is limited to in-frame clones, with some not included. The sample includes around 150,000 clones, roughly 80% of them seen just once. Specimen: PBMCs. Receptor source: a woman aged 25-40 years in good health and CMV-seropositive.

V usage is TRBV5-5 and J usage is TRBJ1-2; D gene uncertain. The V end was cut by 0 bases, the J end by 6 bases, with 12 bases between. The CDR3 sequence is 14 residues long. Germline V gene data show CDR1 as SGHKS and CDR2 as YYEKEE (reference sequence). As DNA, the CDR3 is TGTGCCAGCAGCTTGGAACCGCTTCGGGATGGCTACACCTTC. It encodes CASSLEPLRDGYTF.

The chain carries TRBV6-6 and TRBJ1-1, with TRBD1 identical over 7 bases. V trimming: 4 bases; J trimming: 5 bases; junction bases outside the gene matches: 4. In germline, CDR1 is MNHNY, CDR2 SVGAGI (reference sequence). The CDR3 consists of 13 residues. CDR3 nucleotide sequence: TGTGCCAGCAGTTGGTCACAGGGGACTGAAGCTTTCTTT. It yields the protein CASSWSQGTEAFF.

This clone was recorded a few times. The CDR3 nucleotides read TGCGCCAGCAGCCATGTCAGGGCCAAGGGCTACAATGAGCAGTTCTTC. It specifies CASSHVRAKGYNEQFF. The V call is TRBV4-1, the J call TRBJ2-1; weak D call: TRBD1 (5 bases). Between the trimmed V and J ends, which lost 3 bases and 3 bases, there was a span of 15 bases. The CDR3 has 16 residues. Per the germline V gene, CDR1 is MGHRA and CDR2 is YSYEKL.

In its sample, this clone was seen once. The CDR3 loop reads CASSQGDRVNVELFF. As DNA, the CDR3 is TGCGCCAGCAGCCAAGGGGACAGGGTTAATGTGGAGCTGTTTTTT. The rearrangement links TRBV4-3 to TRBJ2-2; TRBD1 matches 9 bases. CDR1 and CDR2 from the germline V gene are LGHNA and YSLEER. Trimming took 1 base from V and 10 from J; bases not matched to a gene: 7. The length of the CDR3 is 15 residues.

The rearrangement joins TRBV6-5 to TRBJ1-5, with TRBD1 identical over 7 bases. With V trimmed by 6 bases and J by 3 bases, 8 bases remained unmatched. Germline V gene sequence: CDR1 MNHEY, CDR2 SVGAGI. This CDR3 region has 15 residues. CDR3 DNA: TGTGCCAGCAGCTATAACAGGGGTGCCAATCAGCCCCAGCATTTT. Protein: CASSYNRGANQPQHF.

The rearrangement links TRBV18 to TRBJ2-1; 10 bases agree with TRBD2. J was trimmed by 7 bases and V by 1 base; bases with no gene match: 4. Germline lookup yields CDR1 KGHSH and CDR2 LQKENI. The CDR3 loop spans 15 amino acids. The CDR3 is CASSPQGLARNEQFF. DNA of the CDR3: TGTGCCAGCTCACCACAGGGACTAGCGAGGAATGAGCAGTTCTTC.

The V call is TRBV7-9, the J call TRBJ1-6; D is ambiguous. The CDR3 is 15 amino acids. Germline assignment: CDR1 SEHNR and CDR2 FQNEAQ (reference sequence). Trimming shortened V by 1 base and J by 11 bases, and 15 bases separated the two germline ends. The CDR3, as DNA: TGTGCCAGCAGCTTAGATGGAGACGTCTATACACCCCTCCACTTT. Its protein is CASSLDGDVYTPLHF.